This T cell receptor beta chain derives from a study of CD4 T cells in relation to SARS-CoV-2 and coronaviruses. Study-wide background: ViraFEST: roughly 10-day antigen culture of PBMCs, then TCR beta CDR3 sequencing. The restricting HLA molecule for shared crossreactive spike epitopes was mapped. Overall study results and limits: Compared with monoreactive clones, crossreactive clones showed significantly weaker SARS-CoV-2 expansion.

V shed 2 bases and J shed 2 bases, with 10 bases lying between them. This CDR3 region has 14 residues. The V gene's germline CDR1 is MNHEY and CDR2 SVGAGI. Sorted naive or memory CD4+ cells met CEF peptides for around eleven days. Sequencing used immunoSEQ multiplex PCR; TCRdb keeps in-frame clones, though not all of them. The sample has some 44,000 clones; over 70% are singletons. A remark on this clone: Antigen specificity is unknown.

The sequencing sample was made of naive CD4+ T cells from PBMCs, cultured in vitro. The subset: naive CD4+ T cells isolated by negative enrichment. The TCR comes from an adult with COVID-19. The chain is built from TRBV6-5 and TRBJ2-7, with a weak D call TRBD2 (6 bases). CDR3 DNA sequence: TGTGCCAGCAGTTACGCCGCGGGGACCTACGAGCAGTACTTC. Translation: CASSYAAGTYEQYF.